The T cell receptor beta chain under discussion was sequenced for a study of T-cell memory formation after mild COVID-19. Study-wide points: Among CD4+ contracting clones, most were CM and EM, and CD8+ ones EMRA. Contracting clones from day 15 to 85 showed balanced CD4/CD8; later expanders favored CD4+. Pre-infection memory already had some responding clones, implying cross-reactive memory joined.

This clonotype appeared a few times. The antigen remains undetermined. TCRdb recomputed calls from the 5' RACE reads with MiXCR, one row per CDR3 protein. In the table there are roughly 240,000 distinct CDR3 sequences, over 15% of which are singletons. The receptor was isolated from an adult woman who had mild COVID-19 (a few samples of this study predate the infection). Cell type and time point are not known. Sequenced: PBMCs or a T cell subset sorted from them (not recorded which).

The CDR3: CASSEKVYTEAFF. As DNA, the CDR3 is TGTGCCAGCAGCGAAAAGGTGTACACTGAAGCTTTCTTT. J is TRBJ1-1 and V is TRBV6-4; D remains ambiguous. Germline CDR1 reads MRHNA; CDR2 reads SNTAGT. CDR3 length: 13 amino acids. The V and J ends lost 6 bases and 3 bases respectively, with 11 bases between them.